Sequencing of this T cell receptor (beta chain) was carried out in a study of beta chain features in type 1 diabetes. This clone was detected only a few times. Its matching antigen is unknown. Points from the study as a whole: Within each of all four CD4+ subsets, Type 1 diabetes patients had TCRB CDR3s that were moderately but significantly shorter.

cDNA synthesis used the whole RNA isolate, giving expressed TCRB sequences. This table comes from immunoSEQ multiplex PCR, and its TCRdb copy is limited to in-frame clones, with some not included. The data hold more than 300,000 clones, with roughly 12% observed a single time. The germline V gene encodes CDR1 SNHLY and CDR2 FYNNEI. The CDR3 runs 14 residues. V lost 4 bases to trimming and J lost 5 bases, with 14 bases between them. This clonotype was sampled from a woman aged 18-29 years with type 1 diabetes. The V call is TRBV2, the J call TRBJ1-1; D remains ambiguous. The source material was naive CD4+ T cells from blood. This chain's CDR3 is CASSAEGGRTEAFF. The CDR3 bases are TGTGCCAGCAGTGCGGAGGGCGGGAGGACTGAAGCTTTCTTT.